This T cell receptor beta chain came from a study of blood T cell repertoires in COVID-19. Study in general: Some COVID-19 samples were acute and others convalescent; all came from the United States, Italy and Spain. The cDNA or gDNA used as material had been derived from T cells, B-cell-depleted T cells, or PBMCs.

With 5 bases clipped from V and 1 base from J, the junction kept 0 bases outside the gene matches. The CDR3 is 14 amino acids. Germline loops: CDR1 SNHLY, CDR2 FYNNEI. Authors' analysis steps: Nucleated cell number was recorded as an estimate derived from reference gene primer amplification. Assay used: immunoSEQ multiplex PCR; TCRdb lists only in-frame clones, some missing. The V and J calls and the clone size are those of that table, but D and trimming were determined from the DNA. The sample has about 120,000 clones; roughly 85% are singletons. Material for sequencing was peripheral blood. This sequence originates from a woman of 80 years or more with acute or convalescent COVID-19. The J gene is TRBJ2-3, the V gene TRBV2, with 10 bases identical to TRBD2. The CDR3 sequence is CASSTSGGTDTQYF. CDR3 nucleotide sequence: TGTGCCAGCAGTACTAGCGGGGGCACAGATACGCAGTATTTT.